The sequence of this TCR beta chain was determined in a study of blood T cell repertoires in COVID-19. The table came from immunoSEQ multiplex PCR; TCRdb's copy has only in-frame clones and leaves some out. The data hold about 480,000 clones, with around nine tenths observed a single time. The sample was PBMCs or T cells enriched from blood (not recorded which). This TCR derives from a woman aged 40 to 50 who had recovered from COVID-19.

The CDR3 sequence is CASSFRDRGAYGYTF. The CDR3 DNA reads TGTGCCAGCAGCTTCCGGGACAGGGGCGCCTATGGCTACACCTTC. The genes are TRBV13 and TRBJ1-2, with 10 bases identical to TRBD1. Germline V gives CDR1 PRHDT, CDR2 FYEKMQ (reference sequence). This CDR3 has 15 residues. The junction had 5 bases not matched to a gene; V was cut back by 3 bases and J by 4 bases.